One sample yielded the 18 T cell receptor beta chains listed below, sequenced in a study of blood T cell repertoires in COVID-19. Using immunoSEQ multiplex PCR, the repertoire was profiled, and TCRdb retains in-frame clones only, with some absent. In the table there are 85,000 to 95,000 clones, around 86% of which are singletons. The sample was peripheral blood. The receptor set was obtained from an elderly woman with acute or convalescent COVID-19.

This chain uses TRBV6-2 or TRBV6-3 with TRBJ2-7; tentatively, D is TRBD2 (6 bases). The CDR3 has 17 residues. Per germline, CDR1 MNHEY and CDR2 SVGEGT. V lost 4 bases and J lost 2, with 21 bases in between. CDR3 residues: CASSSWRTGESPYEQYF. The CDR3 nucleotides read TGTGCCAGCAGTTCCTGGAGGACGGGGGAGAGCCCCTACGAGCAGTACTTC.

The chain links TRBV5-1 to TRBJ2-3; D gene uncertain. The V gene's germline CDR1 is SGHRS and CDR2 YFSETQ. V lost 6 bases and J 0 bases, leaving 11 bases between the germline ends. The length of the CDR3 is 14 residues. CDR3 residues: CASTQVTSTDTQYF. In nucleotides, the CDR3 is TGCGCCAGCACCCAGGTTACTAGCACAGATACGCAGTATTTT. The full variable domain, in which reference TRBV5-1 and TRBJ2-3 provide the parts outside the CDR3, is KAGVTQTPRYLIKTRGQQVTLSCSPISGHRSVSWYQQTPGQGLQFLFEYFSETQRNKGNFPGRFSGRQFSNSRSEMNVSTLELGDSALYLCASTQVTSTDTQYFGPGTRLTVL.

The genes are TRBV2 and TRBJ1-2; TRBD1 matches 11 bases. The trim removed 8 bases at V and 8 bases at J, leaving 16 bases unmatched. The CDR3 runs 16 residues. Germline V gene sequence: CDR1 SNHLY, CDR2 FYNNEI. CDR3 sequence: CASPSFVGQGAQGYTF. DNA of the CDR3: TGTGCCAGCCCGTCATTTGTCGGACAGGGGGCTCAAGGCTACACCTTC.

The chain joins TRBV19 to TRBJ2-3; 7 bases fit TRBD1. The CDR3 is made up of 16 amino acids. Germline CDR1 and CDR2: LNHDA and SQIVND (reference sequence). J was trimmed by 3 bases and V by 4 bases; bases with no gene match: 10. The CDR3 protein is CASSTEQGLWTDTQYF. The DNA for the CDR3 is TGTGCCAGTAGTACCGAACAGGGGCTGTGGACAGATACGCAGTATTTT.

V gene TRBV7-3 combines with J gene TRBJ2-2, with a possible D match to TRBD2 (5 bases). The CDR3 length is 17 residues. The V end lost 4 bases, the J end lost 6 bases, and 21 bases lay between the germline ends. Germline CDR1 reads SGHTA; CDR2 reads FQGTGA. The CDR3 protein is CASSSLPGSQFAGELFF. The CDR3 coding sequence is TGTGCCAGCAGCTCCCTACCGGGAAGTCAATTCGCCGGGGAGCTGTTTTTT.

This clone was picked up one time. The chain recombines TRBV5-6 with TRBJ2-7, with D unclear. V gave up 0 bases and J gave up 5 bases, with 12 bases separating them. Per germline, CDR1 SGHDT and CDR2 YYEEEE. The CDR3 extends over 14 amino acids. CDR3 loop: CASSLGPFSHEQYF. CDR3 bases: TGTGCCAGCAGCTTGGGGCCCTTTAGCCACGAGCAGTACTTC.

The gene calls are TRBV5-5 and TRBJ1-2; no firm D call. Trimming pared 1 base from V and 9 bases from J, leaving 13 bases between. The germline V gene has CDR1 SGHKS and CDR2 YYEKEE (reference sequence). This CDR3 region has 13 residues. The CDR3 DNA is TGTGCCAGCAGCTTGATTGTCCAGGCTAGCTACACCTTC. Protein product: CASSLIVQASYTF.

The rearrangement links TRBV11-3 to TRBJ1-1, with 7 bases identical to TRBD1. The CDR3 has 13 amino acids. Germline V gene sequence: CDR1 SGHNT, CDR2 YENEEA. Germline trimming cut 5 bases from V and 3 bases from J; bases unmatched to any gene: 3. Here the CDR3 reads CASSRGQDTEAFF. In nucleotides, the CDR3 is TGTGCCAGCAGCCGAGGACAGGACACTGAAGCTTTCTTT.

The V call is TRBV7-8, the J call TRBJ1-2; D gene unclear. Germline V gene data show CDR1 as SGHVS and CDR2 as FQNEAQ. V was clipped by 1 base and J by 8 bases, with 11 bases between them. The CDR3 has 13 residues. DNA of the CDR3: TGTGCCAGCAGCTTAGACCCCTATAGCGGCTACACCTTC. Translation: CASSLDPYSGYTF.

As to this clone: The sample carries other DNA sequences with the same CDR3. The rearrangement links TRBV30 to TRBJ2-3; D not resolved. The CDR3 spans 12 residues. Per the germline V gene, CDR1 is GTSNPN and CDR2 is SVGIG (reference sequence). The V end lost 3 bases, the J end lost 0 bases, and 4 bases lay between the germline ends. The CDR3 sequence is CAWRESTDTQYF. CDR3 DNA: TGTGCCTGGAGAGAGAGCACAGATACGCAGTATTTT. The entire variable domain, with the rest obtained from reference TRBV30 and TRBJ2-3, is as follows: SQTIHQWPATLVQPVGSPLSLECTVEGTSNPNLYWYRQAAGRGLQLLFYSVGIGQISSEVPQNLSASRPQDRQFILSSKKLLLSDSGFYLCAWRESTDTQYFGPGTRLTVL.

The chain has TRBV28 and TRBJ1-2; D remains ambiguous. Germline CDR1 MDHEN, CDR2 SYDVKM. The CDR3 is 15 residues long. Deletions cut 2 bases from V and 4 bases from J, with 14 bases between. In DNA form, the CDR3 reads TGTGCCAGCAGTTTACCCCCGGGTATTGGCTATGGCTACACCTTC. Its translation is CASSLPPGIGYGYTF.

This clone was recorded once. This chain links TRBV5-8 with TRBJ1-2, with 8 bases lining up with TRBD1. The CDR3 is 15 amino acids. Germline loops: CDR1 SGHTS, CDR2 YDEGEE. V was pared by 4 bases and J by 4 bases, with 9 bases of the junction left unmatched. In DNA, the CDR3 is TGTGCCAGCAGCCGGGGGACAGGCGTCACCTATGGCTACACCTTC. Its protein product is CASSRGTGVTYGYTF.

CDR3 coding DNA: TGTGCCAGTAGGGGGGGGCAGTTGAACACTGAAGCTTTCTTT. This encodes CASRGGQLNTEAFF. This rearrangement joins TRBV19 to TRBJ1-1, with D possibly TRBD1 on 6 matching bases. Germline CDR1 LNHDA, CDR2 SQIVND (reference sequence). The CDR3 loop spans 14 amino acids. V was clipped by 6 bases and J by 0 bases, with 11 bases between them.

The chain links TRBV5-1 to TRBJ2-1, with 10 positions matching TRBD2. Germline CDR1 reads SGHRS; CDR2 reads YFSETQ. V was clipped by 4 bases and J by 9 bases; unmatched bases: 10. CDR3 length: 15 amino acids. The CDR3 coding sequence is TGCGCCAGCAGCCAGTTGAGCGGGGGGGAAGGTGAGCAGTTCTTC. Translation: CASSQLSGGEGEQFF.

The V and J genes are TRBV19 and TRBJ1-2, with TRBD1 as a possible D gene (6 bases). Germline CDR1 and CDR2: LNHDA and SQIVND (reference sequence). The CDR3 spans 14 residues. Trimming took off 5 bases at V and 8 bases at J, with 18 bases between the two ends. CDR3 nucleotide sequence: TGTGCCAGTAGTGTGGGACACCAGGTAGGAGGCTACACCTTC. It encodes CASSVGHQVGGYTF.

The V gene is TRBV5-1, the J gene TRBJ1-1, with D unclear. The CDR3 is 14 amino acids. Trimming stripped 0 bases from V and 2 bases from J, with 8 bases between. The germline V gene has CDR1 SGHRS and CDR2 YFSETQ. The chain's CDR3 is CASSLAYGNTEAFF. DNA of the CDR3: TGCGCCAGCAGCTTGGCCTACGGTAACACTGAAGCTTTCTTT.

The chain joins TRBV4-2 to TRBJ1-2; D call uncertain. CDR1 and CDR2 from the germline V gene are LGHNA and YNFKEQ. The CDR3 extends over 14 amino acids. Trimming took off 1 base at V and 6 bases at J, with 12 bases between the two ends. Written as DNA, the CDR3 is TGTGCCAGCAGCCAAGGAACAGCCGGGGATGGCTACACCTTC. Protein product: CASSQGTAGDGYTF.

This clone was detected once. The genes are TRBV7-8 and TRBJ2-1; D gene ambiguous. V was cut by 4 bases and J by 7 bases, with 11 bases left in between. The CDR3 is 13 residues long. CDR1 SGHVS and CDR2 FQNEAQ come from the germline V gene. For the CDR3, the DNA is TGTGCCAGCAGCTCCTTAACCGGGAATGAGCAGTTCTTC. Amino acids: CASSSLTGNEQFF. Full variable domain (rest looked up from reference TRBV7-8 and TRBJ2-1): GAGVSQSPRYKVAKRGQDVALRCDPISGHVSLFWYQQALGQGPEFLTYFQNEAQLDKSGLPSDRFFAERPEGSVSTLKIQRTQQEDSAVYLCASSSLTGNEQFFGPGTRLTVL.